What follows are 17 T cell receptor beta chains derived from one specimen sequenced in a study of cytomegalovirus exposure and HLA in healthy donors. PCR employed 60 Vbeta and 13 Jbeta primers. Measured with immunoSEQ multiplex PCR; TCRdb has only the in-frame clones, and not every one. The data hold under 200,000 clones, with around four fifths observed a single time. Material for sequencing was PBMCs. These receptors were obtained from a woman aged 18-29 years in good health and CMV-seronegative.

The V and J genes are TRBV5-1 and TRBJ2-5, with a weak D call TRBD2 (5 bases). The length of the CDR3 is 16 residues. Looked up from germline, CDR1 is SGHRS and CDR2 is YFSETQ. Trimming pared 0 bases from V and 4 bases from J, leaving 16 bases between. The CDR3: CASSLAGGWGIETQYF. The CDR3 DNA sequence: TGCGCCAGCAGCTTGGCCGGAGGATGGGGAATAGAGACCCAGTACTTC. Together with reference TRBV5-1 and TRBJ2-5, the CDR3 gives the full variable domain: KAGVTQTPRYLIKTRGQQVTLSCSPISGHRSVSWYQQTPGQGLQFLFEYFSETQRNKGNFPGRFSGRQFSNSRSEMNVSTLELGDSALYLCASSLAGGWGIETQYFGPGTRLLVL.

This clone appeared once. The CDR3 bases are TGTGCCAGCAGCTTTCCGGAGGGAGGGTTACTCTCAGATACGCAGTATTTT. It specifies CASSFPEGGLLSDTQYF. J is TRBJ2-3 and V is TRBV7-3; 7 bases align to TRBD2. This CDR3 has 17 amino acids. Germline V gene data show CDR1 as SGHTA and CDR2 as FQGTGA. The trim removed 3 bases at V and 4 bases at J, leaving 13 bases unmatched.

V and J are TRBV13 and TRBJ2-1; TRBD2 aligns across 12 bases. The V gene end was trimmed by 4 bases and the J gene end by 6 bases; junction bases not matched to a gene: 4. The CDR3 contains 15 residues. Per the germline V gene, CDR1 is PRHDT and CDR2 is FYEKMQ (reference sequence). Here the CDR3 DNA reads TGTGCCAGCAGCTCCGGACTAGCGGGGATCAATGAGCAGTTCTTC. It yields the protein CASSSGLAGINEQFF. The full variable domain, in which reference TRBV13 and TRBJ2-1 provide the parts outside the CDR3, is AAGVIQSPRHLIKEKRETATLKCYPIPRHDTVYWYQQGPGQDPQFLISFYEKMQSDKGSIPDRFSAQQFSDYHSELNMSSLELGDSALYFCASSSGLAGINEQFFGPGTRLTVL.

This clone appeared a few times. In the same sample, other DNA sequences code for this CDR3. This sequence joins TRBV30 and TRBJ1-6, with D possibly being TRBD1 (5 bases). There are 14 residues in the CDR3. The germline gives CDR1 GTSNPN, CDR2 SVGIG (reference sequence). With 0 bases removed from V and 5 bases from J, the gap between germline ends came to 8 bases. CDR3 nucleotides: TGTGCCTGGAGTGTGGGGCAGAATAATTCACCCCTCCACTTT. Its protein product is CAWSVGQNNSPLHF.

The J gene is TRBJ1-5, the V gene TRBV6-5; D may be TRBD1 (5 bases). The V end was cut by 6 bases, the J end by 1 base, with 13 bases between. CDR3 length: 15 amino acids. The V gene's germline CDR1 is MNHEY and CDR2 SVGAGI. CDR3 sequence reads: CASSWGRGSNQPQHF. The CDR3 bases are TGTGCCAGCAGCTGGGGACGGGGGAGCAATCAGCCCCAGCATTTT.

This clone came up a few times. This rearrangement joins TRBV9 to TRBJ2-1, with 8 bases matching TRBD2. The trim removed 0 bases at V and 4 bases at J, leaving 6 bases unmatched. The CDR3 runs to 16 residues. The germline V gene encodes CDR1 SGDLS and CDR2 YYNGEE. The CDR3 is CASSVGGAGAYNEQFF. The CDR3 region has the DNA TGTGCCAGCAGCGTAGGAGGAGCGGGAGCTTACAATGAGCAGTTCTTC. Filled out from reference TRBV9 and TRBJ2-1, the complete variable domain reads DSGVTQTPKHLITATGQRVTLRCSPRSGDLSVYWYQQSLDQGLQFLIQYYNGEERAKGNILERFSAQQFPDLHSELNLSSLELGDSALYFCASSVGGAGAYNEQFFGPGTRLTVL.

The chain uses TRBV7-8 and TRBJ1-5; 7 bases fit TRBD1. The CDR3 contains 15 residues. The junction had 3 bases not matched to a gene; V was cut back by 1 base and J by 3 bases. Germline V CDR1 and CDR2: SGHVS, FQNEAQ. The CDR3: CASSLVQGVNQPQHF. The CDR3, as DNA: TGTGCCAGCAGCTTAGTTCAGGGGGTCAATCAGCCCCAGCATTTT. The full variable domain, in which reference TRBV7-8 and TRBJ1-5 provide the parts outside the CDR3, is GAGVSQSPRYKVAKRGQDVALRCDPISGHVSLFWYQQALGQGPEFLTYFQNEAQLDKSGLPSDRFFAERPEGSVSTLKIQRTQQEDSAVYLCASSLVQGVNQPQHFGDGTRLSIL.

This chain joins TRBV7-2 and TRBJ2-3, with 9 bases matching TRBD1. V shed 5 bases, J shed 1 base, and the junction held 10 bases outside the gene matches. The CDR3 is 17 amino acids. Per germline, CDR1 SGHTA and CDR2 FQGNSA. The CDR3 nucleotides are TGTGCCAGCAGCACGAGTCCACAGGGGGCGGGCACAGATACGCAGTATTTT. Its translation: CASSTSPQGAGTDTQYF.

The chain has TRBV5-4 and TRBJ2-7, with D possibly TRBD1 on 6 matching bases. The CDR3 spans 14 residues. Trimming left V 5 bases short and J 0 bases short, with 12 bases between. CDR1 SGHNT and CDR2 YYREEE come from the germline V gene (reference sequence). The CDR3 region is CASRKDRNSYEQYF. For the CDR3, the DNA is TGTGCCAGCAGGAAAGACAGGAACTCCTACGAGCAGTACTTC.

The V call is TRBV20-1, the J call TRBJ2-7, with D perhaps TRBD1 (6 bases). V lost 4 bases to trimming and J lost 3 bases, with 7 bases between them. This CDR3 is built from 11 residues. CDR1 is DFQATT and CDR2 is SNEGSKA in the germline V gene (reference sequence). CDR3 sequence (DNA): TGCAGTGCTAACAGGGACTACGAGCAGTACTTC. It yields the protein CSANRDYEQYF.

The V and J genes are TRBV9 and TRBJ2-2; TRBD1 matches 7 bases. Unmatched junction bases numbered 5, after V lost 4 bases and J lost 2 bases. CDR1 is SGDLS, CDR2 YYNGEE, per germline. This CDR3 region has 15 residues. The CDR3 here is CASSRGLQNTGELFF. CDR3 nucleotide sequence: TGTGCCAGCAGCAGGGGGCTCCAAAACACCGGGGAGCTGTTTTTT.

This clone was observed a single time. The chain combines TRBV18 with TRBJ2-7, with 8 bases aligning to TRBD1. V gave up 3 bases and J gave up 0 bases; unmatched junction bases: 1. This CDR3 spans 14 amino acids. In germline, CDR1 is KGHSH, CDR2 LQKENI. The CDR3 spells CASSPQGASYEQYF. CDR3 bases: TGTGCCAGCTCACCGCAGGGGGCCTCCTACGAGCAGTACTTC. Together with reference TRBV18 and TRBJ2-7, the CDR3 gives the full variable domain: NAGVMQNPRHLVRRRGQEARLRCSPMKGHSHVYWYRQLPEEGLKFMVYLQKENIIDESGMPKERFSAEFPKEGPSILRIQQVVRGDSAAYFCASSPQGASYEQYFGPGTRLTVT.

This clone was observed a single time. The V gene is TRBV7-9, the J gene TRBJ2-3; 7 nucleotides agree with TRBD1. CDR3 length equals 13 residues. V shed 4 bases, J shed 6 bases, and the junction held 4 bases outside the gene matches. The V gene's germline CDR1 is SEHNR and CDR2 FQNEAQ (reference sequence). In nucleotides, the CDR3 is TGTGCCAGCAGCTCGAAGGGGGCGGATACGCAGTATTTT. This codes for CASSSKGADTQYF.

The table lists this clone with a count of one. V is TRBV18 and J is TRBJ1-5; 9 bases are a match to TRBD1. V was pared by 5 bases and J by 0 bases, with 11 bases of the junction left unmatched. Germline CDR1 is KGHSH and CDR2 is LQKENI. There are 18 residues in the CDR3. In DNA form, the CDR3 reads TGTGCCAGCTCATCTACAAGAGGACAGGGGTATAGCAATCAGCCCCAGCATTTT. This sequence encodes CASSSTRGQGYSNQPQHF.

The CDR3 DNA sequence: TGCGCCAGCAGCCCATGGCATAGGAGCGGCTACACCTTC. This sequence encodes CASSPWHRSGYTF. The chain is built from TRBV5-1 and TRBJ1-2; D unresolved. Per germline, CDR1 SGHRS and CDR2 YFSETQ. Trimming removed 4 bases at V and 8 bases at J, with 15 bases between. CDR3 length: 13 residues.

The rearrangement links TRBV11-2 to TRBJ2-1; 7 bases are shared with TRBD2. The CDR3 covers 17 residues. V was clipped by 5 bases and J by 1 base; unmatched bases: 11. The V gene's germline CDR1 is SGHAT and CDR2 FQNNGV. The CDR3 region has the DNA TGTGCCAGCAGCCCTCAAGCGGGGTCGATTTCCTACAATGAGCAGTTCTTC. The encoded protein is CASSPQAGSISYNEQFF.

The count of this clone is one. V is TRBV4-2 and J is TRBJ2-3; 8 nucleotides line up with TRBD2. After removal of 1 base from V and 3 bases from J, the junction contained 6 bases not matched to a gene. The CDR3 loop spans 16 amino acids. Germline loops: CDR1 LGHNA, CDR2 YNFKEQ. This CDR3 is CASSQVPGLVTDTQYF. For the CDR3, the DNA is TGTGCCAGCAGCCAAGTACCGGGACTAGTTACAGATACGCAGTATTTT.